One sample yielded the 21 T cell receptor beta chains listed below, sequenced in a study of T-cell memory formation after mild COVID-19 (dated by TCRdb to about 2021). The library was generated by 5' RACE. Sequencing was performed on an Illumina NovaSeq 6000. Clones were called with MiXCR by TCRdb after fastp trimmed the public reads at Q25, and only in-frame beta chains were retained. Identical CDR3 protein sequences are pooled into one entry, listed with their most common genes and DNA. The sample table records 450,000 or so distinct CDR3 sequences; more than 20% of these occur just once. About an eighth of the sample belongs to the ten largest clones. Material for sequencing was PBMCs or a T cell subset sorted from them (not recorded which). These receptors all stem from an adult woman who had mild COVID-19 (a few samples of this study predate the infection). The sample titles of this study are shuffled in the database, so cell type and time point are left out; the donor was told from shared clones.

The chain recombines TRBV15 with TRBJ1-5; a weak D match, TRBD1 (5 bases). Germline loops: CDR1 LNHNV, CDR2 YYDKDF (reference sequence). This CDR3 comprises 13 residues. Trimming removed 5 bases from V and 6 bases from J, with 11 bases in between. The CDR3 is CATSPGGTQPQHF. CDR3 DNA sequence: TGTGCCACCAGCCCTGGGGGTACTCAGCCCCAGCATTTT.

The V call is TRBV15, the J call TRBJ1-4, with D perhaps TRBD1 (5 bases). Trimming pared 1 base from V and 5 bases from J, leaving 8 bases between. Germline V gene data show CDR1 as LNHNV and CDR2 as YYDKDF (reference sequence). The CDR3 runs to 14 residues. CDR3 loop: CATSRGQQNEKLFF. CDR3 coding DNA: TGTGCCACCAGCAGAGGACAGCAGAATGAAAAACTGTTTTTT.

This clonotype was detected only a few times. The rearrangement uses TRBV6-4 and TRBJ1-1; the D gene is possibly TRBD1 (6 bases). CDR3 length: 16 residues. Germline assignment: CDR1 MRHNA and CDR2 SNTAGT. V was shortened by 4 bases and J by 0 bases, with 15 bases between the two germline ends. As DNA, the CDR3 is TGTGCCAGCAGTGTCTCGCCGGGACAACTGAACACTGAAGCTTTCTTT. Protein sequence: CASSVSPGQLNTEAFF.

J is TRBJ2-5 and V is TRBV7-9, with 8 bases aligning to TRBD2. The CDR3 sequence is 15 residues long. Trimming removed 2 bases from V and 6 bases from J; junction bases left unmatched: 8. Germline V CDR1 and CDR2: SEHNR, FQNEAQ (reference sequence). DNA of the CDR3: TGTGCCAGCAGCTTACTTAGCGGGGCCGGTCAGACCCAGTACTTC. Protein sequence: CASSLLSGAGQTQYF.

This clonotype has more than one count but fewer than ten. The chain couples TRBV19 to TRBJ1-5; a possible D gene is TRBD1 (5 bases). The V end was cut by 3 bases, the J end by 12 bases, with 9 bases between. The CDR3 runs 11 residues. Germline values: CDR1 LNHDA, CDR2 SQIVND (reference sequence). CDR3 residues: CASSIDSDQHF. The CDR3 region has the DNA TGTGCCAGTAGTATCGACAGTGACCAGCATTTT.

J is TRBJ1-2 and V is TRBV12-3 or TRBV12-4, with D possibly TRBD1 on 6 matching bases. This CDR3 spans 13 amino acids. V lost 8 bases and J lost 5, with 15 bases in between. The CDR3 protein is CASLRGERYGYTF. The CDR3 DNA reads TGTGCCAGCCTAAGGGGGGAGAGGTATGGCTACACCTTC.

This clonotype was observed at least ten times. The chain employs TRBV6-5 and TRBJ2-3, with no clear D. Germline assignment: CDR1 MNHEY and CDR2 SVGAGI. Trimming cost V 0 bases and J 4 bases, with 8 bases left between them. This CDR3 has 14 amino acids. The CDR3 here is CASSYSSRADTQYF. The CDR3 DNA sequence: TGTGCCAGCAGTTACTCGAGTCGCGCAGATACGCAGTATTTT.

This clonotype was seen only a few times. J is TRBJ2-2 and V is TRBV29-1; no firm D call. Germline loops: CDR1 SQVTM, CDR2 ANQGSEA. The CDR3 is made up of 13 amino acids. The germline V and J ends were trimmed by 7 bases and 1 base, with 10 bases remaining between them. The CDR3 DNA reads as TGCAGCGCCGTTAGGGTGAACACCGGGGAGCTGTTTTTT. Translating it yields CSAVRVNTGELFF.

The gene calls are TRBV5-1 and TRBJ2-6, with 7 bases identical to TRBD2. CDR1 and CDR2 from the germline V gene are SGHRS and YFSETQ. The trim removed 5 bases at V and 2 bases at J, leaving 7 bases unmatched. The CDR3 is made up of 16 amino acids. The CDR3 bases are TGCGCCAGCAGTCGGGGCGGGAGTACTGGGGCCAACGTCCTGACTTTC. Translating gives CASSRGGSTGANVLTF.

This clonotype has just a few counts. This sequence joins TRBV7-2 and TRBJ2-3; D perhaps matches TRBD2 (5 bases). Germline CDR1 is SGHTA and CDR2 is FQGNSA. The CDR3 has 13 amino acids. Trimming pared 1 base from V and 8 bases from J, leaving 10 bases between. Here the CDR3 reads CASSLDGVGTQYF. DNA of the CDR3: TGTGCCAGCAGCTTAGACGGGGTGGGTACGCAGTATTTT.

Only one count was recorded for this clonotype. The rearrangement links TRBV9 to TRBJ2-3; possible D gene TRBD1, 5 bases. CDR3 length equals 15 residues. V was cut by 2 bases and J by 0 bases, with 10 bases left in between. Per germline, CDR1 SGDLS and CDR2 YYNGEE. Written as DNA, the CDR3 is TGTGCCAGCAGCGTGAGACAGTTTAGCACAGATACGCAGTATTTT. It is translated as CASSVRQFSTDTQYF.

The CDR3 DNA is TGTGCCAGCGGGGGGGTCAAGTTTAACACCGGGGAGCTGTTTTTT. Protein: CASGGVKFNTGELFF. This chain connects TRBV7-8 to TRBJ2-2; TRBD2 matches at 7 bases. Germline values: CDR1 SGHVS, CDR2 FQNEAQ. This CDR3 has 15 amino acids. V gave up 8 bases and J gave up 2 bases; unmatched junction bases: 8. The full variable domain, completed using reference TRBV7-8 and TRBJ2-2, is GAGVSQSPRYKVAKRGQDVALRCDPISGHVSLFWYQQALGQGPEFLTYFQNEAQLDKSGLPSDRFFAERPEGSVSTLKIQRTQQEDSAVYLCASGGVKFNTGELFFGEGSRLTVL.

The rearrangement uses TRBV27 and TRBJ2-3; a weak D match, TRBD2 (6 bases). V was cut by 6 bases and J by 6 bases, with 13 bases left in between. Germline V CDR1 and CDR2: MNHEY, SMNVEV (reference sequence). The CDR3 is 13 amino acids. The CDR3 is CASSRREGDTQYF. As DNA, the CDR3 is TGTGCCAGCAGCAGGCGGGAAGGGGATACGCAGTATTTT.

The V call is TRBV10-3, the J call TRBJ1-2; 9 bases line up with TRBD1. This CDR3 is built from 14 residues. J lost 7 bases, V lost 7 bases, and 10 bases had no gene match. Per the germline V gene, CDR1 is ENHRY and CDR2 is SYGVKD. CDR3 nucleotide sequence: TGTGCCATCAAGTCCGACAGGGGGATTGTTGGCTACACCTTC. This gives the protein CAIKSDRGIVGYTF.

The chain recombines TRBV5-4 with TRBJ1-1, with D possibly being TRBD1 (5 bases). From germline, CDR1 is SGHNT and CDR2 YYREEE (reference sequence). The CDR3 totals 14 residues. Between the trimmed V and J ends, which lost 3 bases and 1 base, there was a span of 10 bases. CDR3: CASSSGLGNTEAFF. The CDR3 DNA follows: TGTGCCAGCAGCTCGGGACTGGGGAACACTGAAGCTTTCTTT.

The V gene is TRBV7-9, the J gene TRBJ2-1; D gene ambiguous. V lost 5 bases, J lost 10 bases, and 12 bases lay in between. The CDR3 covers 12 residues. Germline CDR1 SEHNR, CDR2 FQNEAQ (reference sequence). Here the CDR3 reads CASSQHLGEQFF. CDR3 sequence (DNA): TGTGCCAGCAGCCAACACCTAGGAGAGCAGTTCTTC.

The genes are TRBV29-1 and TRBJ1-2, with 7 nucleotides matching TRBD1. The CDR3 sequence is 13 residues long. Germline CDR1 reads SQVTM; CDR2 reads ANQGSEA. The ends lost 6 bases at V and 6 bases at J; junction bases unmatched: 10. In DNA form, the CDR3 reads TGCAGCGTCACTGACAGGGTTGGAGATGGCTACACCTTC. Protein sequence: CSVTDRVGDGYTF.

The CDR3 coding sequence is TGCAGCGTTCCGGGCGGGTCTCTACATGGCTACACCTTC. This encodes CSVPGGSLHGYTF. The rearrangement joins TRBV29-1 to TRBJ1-2; no clear D gene. Trimming stripped 5 bases from V and 6 bases from J, with 16 bases between. This CDR3 has 13 residues. Per the germline V gene, CDR1 is SQVTM and CDR2 is ANQGSEA. Looking up the rest from reference TRBV29-1 and TRBJ1-2 gives the full variable domain: SAVISQKPSRDICQRGTSLTIQCQVDSQVTMMFWYRQQPGQSLTLIATANQGSEATYESGFVIDKFPISRPNLTFSTLTVSNMSPEDSSIYLCSVPGGSLHGYTFGSGTRLTVV.

This chain links TRBV12-3 or TRBV12-4 with TRBJ2-6, with D tentatively TRBD1 (5 bases). Trimming removed 6 bases at V and 4 bases at J, with 19 bases between. The CDR3 is 17 amino acids. CDR3 in DNA: TGTGCCAGCAGATCAGGGAAGACCCTAGGCGGGGCCAACGTCCTGACTTTC. Amino acids: CASRSGKTLGGANVLTF.

J is TRBJ2-2 and V is TRBV29-1; D is tentatively TRBD1 or TRBD2 (5 bases each). The CDR3 runs to 15 residues. The germline V and J ends were trimmed by 4 bases and 2 bases, with 14 bases remaining between them. Germline CDR1 SQVTM, CDR2 ANQGSEA. The CDR3 DNA reads TGCAGCGTTGCAAAGGGGACCGCTAACACCGGGGAGCTGTTTTTT. Its protein is CSVAKGTANTGELFF.

The gene calls are TRBV7-9 and TRBJ2-5; D is unclear. Trimming removed 5 bases at V and 1 base at J, with 8 bases between. CDR3 size: 13 residues. The V gene's germline CDR1 is SEHNR and CDR2 FQNEAQ (reference sequence). For the CDR3, the DNA is TGTGCCAGCAGCCCAAACGGCCAAGAGACCCAGTACTTC. Translation: CASSPNGQETQYF.